This T cell receptor (beta chain) was found in a study of cytomegalovirus exposure and HLA in healthy donors. The study's findings and limits: The study flagged roughly 150 TCR beta chains as cytomegalovirus-associated.

Clones were read by immunoSEQ multiplex PCR, and TCRdb kept only the in-frame ones, dropping some. In the table there are some 120,000 clones, around nine tenths of which are singletons. This clone was counted a few times. No antigen is known for it. Looked up from germline, CDR1 is SNHLY and CDR2 is FYNNEI. CDR3 length: 15 residues. With 3 bases clipped from V and 4 bases from J, the junction kept 3 bases outside the gene matches. This TCR was sampled from a man in his thirties or forties in good health and CMV-seronegative. The chain links TRBV2 to TRBJ1-2; TRBD1 aligns across 12 bases. The sequencing sample was made of PBMCs. As DNA, the CDR3 is TGTGCCAGCAGTGATGCGGGACAGGGGGCCTATGGCTACACCTTC. This sequence encodes CASSDAGQGAYGYTF.